Reported below is one T cell receptor (beta chain). The record originates from a study of T cell changes during pregnancy in multiple sclerosis. Per germline, CDR1 SGHNT and CDR2 YYREEE (reference sequence). The junction had 11 bases not matched to a gene; V was cut back by 1 base and J by 10 bases. This CDR3 comprises 15 residues. Sequenced by immunoSEQ multiplex PCR; TCRdb stores in-frame clones only, minus some. Seen here are more than 70,000 clones, 75% to 95% observed once, and the top ten hold under 2%. V is TRBV5-4 and J is TRBJ2-1, with 7 bases matching TRBD1. The specimen comprised peripheral blood, sampled after pregnancy. The receptor comes from a female donor in good health, enrolled as a control in a pregnancy study. The CDR3 region is CASSLQDGLQGEQFF. The CDR3 nucleotides read TGTGCCAGCAGCTTGCAGGACGGTTTACAGGGGGAGCAGTTCTTC.